The 20 T cell receptor beta chains reported below all come from one sample, sequenced in a study of T cell changes during pregnancy in multiple sclerosis. The repertoire was sequenced with immunoSEQ multiplex PCR; TCRdb's copy has only in-frame clones and lacks some. The sample consists of around 35,000 clones, over 75% of them appearing once. This specimen consisted of CD8+ T cells from peripheral blood mononuclear cells, obtained before pregnancy. The source is a female donor with multiple sclerosis, enrolled in a pregnancy study.

The CDR3 is CASSQDPGDNQPQHF. For the CDR3, the DNA is TGCGCCAGCAGCCAAGATCCAGGGGACAATCAGCCCCAGCATTTT. This sequence joins TRBV4-1 and TRBJ1-5; TRBD1 is a possible D gene (6 bases). The germline V and J ends were trimmed by 0 bases and 3 bases, with 9 bases remaining between them. The CDR3 extends over 15 amino acids. CDR1 is MGHRA, CDR2 YSYEKL, per germline.

The chain has TRBV27 and TRBJ1-2; D is possibly TRBD1 (6 bases). The CDR3 contains 13 residues. V lost 3 bases and J 3 bases, leaving 8 bases between the germline ends. Germline CDR1 reads MNHEY; CDR2 reads SMNVEV (reference sequence). The CDR3 region is CASSLDRYYGYTF. For the CDR3, the DNA is TGTGCCAGCAGTTTGGACAGATACTATGGCTACACCTTC.

The chain combines TRBV7-9 with TRBJ1-2, with TRBD1 matching over 9 bases. Germline CDR1 is SEHNR and CDR2 is FQNEAQ (reference sequence). Losses at the gene ends were 0 bases for V and 7 bases for J; bases not matched to a gene: 3. The CDR3 has 14 residues. CDR3 region: CASSLADRGRGYTF. The CDR3 region has the DNA TGTGCCAGCAGCTTAGCGGACAGGGGTCGTGGCTACACCTTC.

The V and J genes are TRBV27 and TRBJ2-1; 9 bases line up with TRBD1. This CDR3 is built from 16 residues. The germline CDR1 and CDR2 sequences are MNHEY and SMNVEV (reference sequence). V shed 5 bases, J shed 5 bases, and the junction held 10 bases outside the gene matches. The CDR3: CASSLWAGQGDNEQFF. CDR3 nucleotide sequence: TGTGCCAGCAGTCTATGGGCGGGACAGGGCGACAATGAGCAGTTCTTC.

The chain links TRBV7-9 to TRBJ1-2, with D unclear. Per the germline V gene, CDR1 is SEHNR and CDR2 is FQNEAQ (reference sequence). Trimming left V 5 bases short and J 4 bases short, with 17 bases between. The CDR3 consists of 15 residues. The CDR3 DNA is TGTGCCAGCAGCCGCAGAGTACAGCCCATCTATGGCTACACCTTC. Its protein product is CASSRRVQPIYGYTF.

V and J are TRBV2 and TRBJ1-1; TRBD1 might be the D (5 bases). The V gene lost 4 bases and the J gene lost 6 bases, with 9 bases spanning the gap. Germline CDR1 reads SNHLY; CDR2 reads FYNNEI. The CDR3 runs to 12 residues. The CDR3 DNA reads TGTGCCAGCAGTGGGGGGGGAGCTGAAGCTTTCTTT. Residues: CASSGGGAEAFF.

This clone showed up just once. The CDR3 sequence: CASSPRTNSYEQYF. CDR3 coding DNA: TGTGCCAGCAGCCCCCGGACAAATTCCTACGAGCAGTACTTC. The chain couples TRBV7-9 to TRBJ2-7; maybe TRBD1 (5 bases). Germline lookup yields CDR1 SEHNR and CDR2 FQNEAQ (reference sequence). The CDR3 spans 14 residues. V dropped 5 bases and J dropped 1 base, with 12 bases sitting between them.

V is TRBV6-7 and J is TRBJ1-1; D might be TRBD1 (5 bases). TRBV6-7 is placed among ORFs of uncertain function. The CDR3 has 17 amino acids. The V end was cut by 5 bases, the J end by 3 bases, with 22 bases between. The CDR3 sequence: CASSHRHLSRSDTEAFF. DNA for the CDR3: TGTGCCAGCAGTCACAGGCATCTCAGCAGGAGTGACACTGAAGCTTTCTTT.

The CDR3: CAWTDSYEQYF. CDR3 bases: TGTGCCTGGACGGACAGCTACGAGCAGTACTTC. The chain employs TRBV30 and TRBJ2-7; D might be TRBD1 (6 bases). V was pared by 4 bases and J by 3 bases, with 7 bases between. The CDR3 sequence is 11 residues long. Germline V gene lookup returns CDR1 GTSNPN and CDR2 SVGIG (reference sequence). Using reference TRBV30 and TRBJ2-7 for the parts outside the CDR3, the full variable domain is SQTIHQWPATLVQPVGSPLSLECTVEGTSNPNLYWYRQAAGRGLQLLFYSVGIGQISSEVPQNLSASRPQDRQFILSSKKLLLSDSGFYLCAWTDSYEQYFGPGTRLTVT.

This clone was recorded many times. This rearrangement joins TRBV9 to TRBJ2-7, with 10 bases aligning to TRBD2. Trimming took 3 bases from V and 1 from J; bases not matched to a gene: 7. There are 16 residues in the CDR3. CDR1 SGDLS and CDR2 YYNGEE come from the germline V gene. CDR3 nucleotide sequence: TGTGCCAGCAGCGCACTACTAGCGGGGCCTTCCTACGAGCAGTACTTC. It encodes CASSALLAGPSYEQYF.

The rearrangement joins TRBV2 to TRBJ1-2; 11 nucleotides match TRBD1. Germline assignment: CDR1 SNHLY and CDR2 FYNNEI. V lost 4 bases and J lost 3; bases outside the gene matches: 4. The CDR3 totals 15 residues. The CDR3 DNA sequence: TGTGCCAGCAGTGGGTCGGGACAGGGGGACTATGGCTACACCTTC. Translating gives CASSGSGQGDYGYTF.

As DNA, the CDR3 is TGCGCCAGCAGCTTAAGGGGGTACTCACCCCTCCACTTT. The encoded protein is CASSLRGYSPLHF. The chain employs TRBV5-1 and TRBJ1-6, with D maybe TRBD1 (6 bases). The germline V gene has CDR1 SGHRS and CDR2 YFSETQ. This CDR3 spans 13 amino acids. The V end lost 2 bases, the J end lost 10 bases, and 10 bases lay between the germline ends.

This chain connects TRBV19 to TRBJ2-2; tentative D call: TRBD1 (6 bases). The CDR3 runs to 17 residues. Germline CDR1 reads LNHDA; CDR2 reads SQIVND (reference sequence). Trimming shortened V by 5 bases and J by 4 bases, and 20 bases separated the two germline ends. CDR3 amino acids: CASSPFLGQGPTGELFF. Written as DNA, the CDR3 is TGTGCCAGTAGTCCGTTTCTCGGGCAGGGGCCCACCGGGGAGCTGTTTTTT.

V is TRBV5-1 and J is TRBJ1-5; 7 nucleotides align to TRBD1. Germline V lookup: CDR1 SGHRS, CDR2 YFSETQ. The CDR3 is made up of 14 amino acids. Germline trimming cut 4 bases from V and 2 bases from J; bases unmatched to any gene: 3. The CDR3 bases are TGCGCCAGCAGCCGGGACAGACGCAATCAGCCCCAGCATTTT. Amino acids: CASSRDRRNQPQHF.

The chain has TRBV6-1 and TRBJ1-2; weak D call: TRBD1 (6 bases). The CDR3 extends over 15 amino acids. Germline V gene data show CDR1 as MNHNS and CDR2 as SASEGT. V lost 7 bases to trimming and J lost 8 bases, with 23 bases between them. CDR3 in amino acids: CASTQMAAGADGYTF. In nucleotides, the CDR3 is TGTGCCAGCACCCAAATGGCCGCGGGGGCCGACGGCTACACCTTC.

The chain uses TRBV27 and TRBJ2-3; 7 positions agree with TRBD1. Germline assignment: CDR1 MNHEY and CDR2 SMNVEV (reference sequence). Trimming cost V 4 bases and J 4 bases; bases outside gene matches: 8. The CDR3 has 15 amino acids. The chain's CDR3 is CASSSVDRRPDTQYF. CDR3 sequence (DNA): TGTGCCAGCAGTTCCGTGGACAGGCGGCCAGATACGCAGTATTTT.

The chain combines TRBV6-4 with TRBJ2-1, with 8 bases identical to TRBD2. CDR1 and CDR2 (germline): MRHNA, SNTAGT. After removal of 7 bases from V and 10 bases from J, the junction contained 9 bases not matched to a gene. This CDR3 comprises 13 residues. CDR3 bases: TGTGCCAGCACCGAGCGGGAGCGTGGGGAGCAGTTCTTC. This gives the protein CASTERERGEQFF.

The rearrangement uses TRBV2 and TRBJ2-4; D is ambiguous. There are 15 residues in the CDR3. Germline V lookup: CDR1 SNHLY, CDR2 FYNNEI. Between the trimmed V and J ends, which lost 0 bases and 7 bases, there was a span of 13 bases. DNA for the CDR3: TGTGCCAGCAGTGAAGCGCAGAGGCAGATCAACATTCAGTACTTC. Translation gives CASSEAQRQINIQYF.

The rearrangement uses TRBV29-1 and TRBJ2-1; D possibly corresponds to TRBD2 (6 bases). Deletions cut 7 bases from V and 2 bases from J, with 15 bases between. This CDR3 region has 14 residues. Germline CDR1 and CDR2: SQVTM and ANQGSEA. CDR3 coding DNA: TGCAGCGCCCAGAGGAGGGACGCCTACAATGAGCAGTTCTTC. Protein: CSAQRRDAYNEQFF.

The V call is TRBV19, the J call TRBJ1-5; D gene uncertain. CDR1 is LNHDA and CDR2 is SQIVND in the germline V gene (reference sequence). Between the trimmed V and J ends, which lost 8 bases and 0 bases, there was a span of 8 bases. The CDR3 length is 13 residues. CDR3 bases: TGTGCCAGTCAACAATATAGCAATCAGCCCCAGCATTTT. Amino acid sequence: CASQQYSNQPQHF. Looking up the rest from reference TRBV19 and TRBJ1-5 gives the full variable domain: DGGITQSPKYLFRKEGQNVTLSCEQNLNHDAMYWYRQDPGQGLRLIYYSQIVNDFQKGDIAEGYSVSREKKESFPLTVTSAQKNPTAFYLCASQQYSNQPQHFGDGTRLSIL.